This TCR beta chain was captured in a study of blood T cells in healthy people across ages. Sample-barcoded 5' priming and a J-beta primer mix drove a second PCR of roughly 6 to 12 cycles. Individual samples furnished no less than 3 million CDR3-containing paired-end reads apiece. In TCRdb, the 5' RACE reads were re-called with MiXCR into one record per CDR3 protein. Of about 1.8 million distinct CDR3 sequences in the sample, 40% to 55% were seen once. The CDR3 is made up of 14 amino acids. The germline V gene has CDR1 SGHTA and CDR2 FQGNSA. Study results and limitations: Across samples, TCR beta diversity tracked strongly with naive T cell percentage. Higher diversity, along with more naive CD4+ cells, distinguished long-lived donors from aged donors.

This clonotype came up a few times. No antigen is known for it. Each sample used at least 7 million PBMCs. The sample was blood. The gene calls are TRBV7-2 and TRBJ2-1, with 7 bases fitting TRBD1. The J call may be faulty, since TRBJ2-7 better matches the DNA end. This sequence originates from a woman between 40 and 55 years old in good health. CDR3 sequence: CASTPGQKYNEQYF. CDR3 nucleotides: TGTGCCAGCACCCCGGGACAGAAGTACAATGAGCAGTACTTC.